The source of this T cell receptor (beta chain) is a study of blood T cells in healthy people across ages. Germline assignment: CDR1 LGHNA and CDR2 YNFKEQ. The CDR3 totals 16 residues. Trimming took off 0 bases at V and 1 base at J, with 10 bases between the two ends. Overall study findings and caveats: A greater number of naive CD4+ cells and higher diversity distinguished long-lived donors from aged donors.

Points on this clonotype: Its antigen is undetermined.

A second PCR, run for roughly 7 to 11 cycles, used a sample-barcoded 5' primer plus a J-beta primer mix. TCRdb called the 5' RACE reads again in MiXCR, with one record for every CDR3 protein. The sample carries 750,000 or so distinct CDR3 sequences, roughly 25% recorded once. Extractions gave at least 5 micrograms of total RNA per sample. This sample was shared with a second study, whose subject was T cells of mothers and their children. That report notes: Versus unrelated pairs, overlap was slightly higher in related mother-child pairs, without reaching significance.

The sequence was obtained from a boy aged 10-17 years in good health. Sequencing was done on a sample of blood. The rearrangement joins TRBV4-2 to TRBJ2-1; tentatively, D is TRBD2 (5 bases). The CDR3 loop is CASSQDSSRSYNEQFF. CDR3 DNA sequence: TGTGCCAGCAGCCAAGATTCTAGCCGTTCCTACAATGAGCAGTTCTTC.